The rows below give T cell receptor beta chains drawn from one sample of a study of cytomegalovirus exposure and HLA in healthy donors. Only in-frame clones appear in the TCRdb table, and some are missing; sequencing was by immunoSEQ multiplex PCR. The sample includes around 130,000 clones, just under 75% of them seen just once. The sequenced sample consisted of PBMCs. The receptors here all came from a middle-aged man in good health and CMV-seropositive. Both conserved end residues are part of each CDR3. D genes are given only for firm matches. Part of the rows lack a size; the others show once, few, many or a class for expanded clones.

D gene: TRBD2; clone size: .; J gene: TRBJ2-1; V gene: TRBV5-4; CDR3 protein: CASSPGFGAWGLASTFF; CDR3 DNA: TGTGCCAGCAGCCCCGGGTTCGGGGCGTGGGGACTAGCGTCCACTTTCTTC
D gene: .; clone size: .; J gene: TRBJ2-3; V gene: TRBV7-9; CDR3 protein: CASSLDVGAITDTQYF; CDR3 DNA: TGTGCCAGCAGCTTAGACGTGGGGGCGATTACAGATACGCAGTATTTT
D gene: .; clone size: .; J gene: TRBJ2-7; V gene: TRBV5-1; CDR3 protein: CASSPSQADTAYEQYF; CDR3 DNA: TGCGCCAGCAGCCCGAGCCAGGCGGACACCGCTTACGAGCAGTACTTC
D gene: TRBD1; clone size: .; J gene: TRBJ1-5; V gene: TRBV2; CDR3 protein: CASHRGRNQPQHF; CDR3 DNA: TGTGCCAGCCACAGGGGGAGGAATCAGCCCCAGCATTTT
D gene: TRBD2; clone size: .; J gene: TRBJ2-3; V gene: TRBV5-4; CDR3 protein: CASSARTSGGSTDTQYF; CDR3 DNA: TGTGCCAGCAGCGCCCGGACTAGCGGGGGGAGCACAGATACGCAGTATTTT
D gene: TRBD2; clone size: .; J gene: TRBJ2-1; V gene: TRBV7-9; CDR3 protein: CASSVPGLGRGEQFF; CDR3 DNA: TGTGCCAGCAGCGTACCGGGACTAGGACGAGGTGAGCAGTTCTTC
D gene: .; clone size: .; J gene: TRBJ2-5; V gene: TRBV11-2; CDR3 protein: CASSFRSQETQYF; CDR3 DNA: TGTGCCAGCAGCTTCCGGTCCCAAGAGACCCAGTACTTC
D gene: .; clone size: .; J gene: TRBJ2-2; V gene: TRBV7-9; CDR3 protein: CASSSDTNTGELFF; CDR3 DNA: TGTGCCAGCAGCTCAGATACGAACACCGGGGAGCTGTTTTTT
D gene: .; clone size: .; J gene: TRBJ2-7; V gene: TRBV27; CDR3 protein: CASSRTTAYEQYF; CDR3 DNA: TGTGCCAGCAGTCGGACTACCGCCTACGAGCAGTACTTC
D gene: TRBD1; clone size: .; J gene: TRBJ1-1; V gene: TRBV14; CDR3 protein: CASSQEGQSNTEAFF; CDR3 DNA: TGTGCCAGCAGCCAAGAGGGACAGAGTAACACTGAAGCTTTCTTT
D gene: .; clone size: .; J gene: TRBJ1-2; V gene: TRBV29-1; CDR3 protein: CSVDRGGGGYTF; CDR3 DNA: TGCAGCGTTGATCGTGGGGGGGGTGGCTACACCTTC
D gene: .; clone size: .; J gene: TRBJ1-5; V gene: TRBV29-1; CDR3 protein: CSVAETDNQPQHF; CDR3 DNA: TGCAGCGTTGCCGAGACAGACAATCAGCCCCAGCATTTT
D gene: .; clone size: .; J gene: TRBJ2-7; V gene: TRBV30; CDR3 protein: CAYEQGPYEQYF; CDR3 DNA: TGTGCCTATGAACAGGGCCCCTACGAGCAGTACTTC
D gene: .; clone size: .; J gene: TRBJ1-2; V gene: TRBV6-5; CDR3 protein: CASSYRGQGYGYTF; CDR3 DNA: TGTGCCAGCAGTTACCGAGGCCAGGGGTATGGCTACACCTTC
D gene: TRBD2; clone size: once; J gene: TRBJ2-1; V gene: TRBV5-1; CDR3 protein: CASSGLAGGVSSYNEQFF; CDR3 DNA: TGCGCCAGCTCGGGACTAGCGGGAGGGGTTAGCTCCTACAATGAGCAGTTCTTC
D gene: .; clone size: .; J gene: TRBJ1-5; V gene: TRBV7-6; CDR3 protein: CASSWGLESNQPQHF; CDR3 DNA: TGTGCCAGCAGCTGGGGCCTAGAGAGCAATCAGCCCCAGCATTTT
D gene: TRBD1; clone size: few; J gene: TRBJ2-7; V gene: TRBV6-5; CDR3 protein: CASRERQGMVYEQYF; CDR3 DNA: TGTGCCAGCAGGGAGAGACAGGGAATGGTATACGAGCAGTACTTC
D gene: .; clone size: once; J gene: TRBJ2-7; V gene: TRBV28; CDR3 protein: CASSLLRGEQYF; CDR3 DNA: TGTGCCAGCAGTTTATTACGGGGCGAGCAGTACTTC
D gene: .; clone size: few; J gene: TRBJ2-4; V gene: TRBV19; CDR3 protein: CASSIGPRDTIQYF; CDR3 DNA: TGTGCCAGTAGTATAGGGCCGCGGGATACCATTCAGTACTTC